A selection of T cell receptor beta chains follows, all from one sample in a study of Ad26.COV2.S vaccination and SARS-CoV-2 variants. TCRdb's table, derived via immunoSEQ multiplex PCR, lists solely in-frame clones and lacks some. Of some 460,000 clones listed, roughly 87% were seen once; the top ten hold approximately 1.7%. Sample: peripheral blood, taken in a trial of Ad26.COV2.S vaccine versus placebo. The receptors stem from a person between 18 and 60 years old who received the Ad26.COV2.S COVID-19 vaccine or a placebo. The conserved cysteine and the conserved F or W are not part of the CDR3 here. Rows may omit the clone size; those that give it use once, few, many or a size class.

v_call clone_size cdr3_aa
TRBV15 . ATSRGRRGTRSSLPYGYT
TRBV11-2 . ASKQSELNTGELF
TRBV5-8 . ASSLVGDQPQH
TRBV5-1 . ASSWSGAYNSPLH
TRBV6-2/TRBV6-3 . ASSQPTCPPRWRGRVRHEKLF
TRBV5-4 once ASSLLGNTIY
TRBV9 . ASSLSYEQY
TRBV7-9 . ASSFTGTIY
TRBV14 . ASSQGGTVSYEQY
TRBV27 . ASSFRTNYEQY
TRBV19 . ASNWRQGDSPLH
TRBV2 . ASSESRDSYGYT
TRBV7-2 . ASRSTGTAYGYT
TRBV5-8 once ASSLLTSGGAGDYNEQF
TRBV15 . ATSRGTAEAF
TRBV19 . ASSMIGGSEQY
TRBV18 . ASSRVGSGEAPLH
TRBV3-1/TRBV3-2 . ASSQNSAGTHGYT
TRBV28 . ASSLFASGTTYEQY
TRBV18 . ASSPGGFGYNEQF
TRBV2 . ASRKAGTSGELF
TRBV15 . ATSRDVGANEKLF
TRBV9 . ASSLSQFQETQY
TRBV5-1 . ASSLRGLNTEAF
TRBV30 few AWSVRVPDTLVDYGYT
TRBV4-1 . ASRQNFWSSGTQY
TRBV27 . ASNQNMNTEAF
TRBV6-5 . ASSYSGWSYEQY
TRBV13 . ASSLASRQVQAF
TRBV25-1 few ASSVDINYGYT
TRBV12-3/TRBV12-4 . ASSTGKNTEAF
TRBV5-1 . ASGTSGGYT
TRBV25-1 . ASSEGGSTDTQY
TRBV11-3 . ASSLGSPGHPFGTQY
TRBV5-4 . ASRNRRSGSRFNNEQF
TRBV7-9 . ASSTDHYEQY
TRBV4-3 . ASSQDRRDVYGYT
TRBV5-1 . ASSPGSNTGELF
TRBV28 . ASSAAGSYEQY
TRBV7-2 . ASSFWGRMKNSPLH
TRBV10-2 . ASSERGKGYEKLF
TRBV7-2 . ASSLGSMETQY